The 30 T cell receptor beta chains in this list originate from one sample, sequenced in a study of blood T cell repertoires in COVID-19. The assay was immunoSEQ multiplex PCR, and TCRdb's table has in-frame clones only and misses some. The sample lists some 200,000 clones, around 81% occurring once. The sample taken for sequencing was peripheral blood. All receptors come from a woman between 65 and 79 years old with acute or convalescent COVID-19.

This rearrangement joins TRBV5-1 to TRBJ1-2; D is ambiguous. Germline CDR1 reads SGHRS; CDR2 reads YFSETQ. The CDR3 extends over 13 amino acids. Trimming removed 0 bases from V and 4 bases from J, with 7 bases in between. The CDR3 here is CASSLGRAYGYTF. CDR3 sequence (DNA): TGCGCCAGCAGCTTGGGGAGGGCCTATGGCTACACCTTC.

The CDR3 loop is CASSRANGGQYF. For the CDR3, the DNA is TGTGCCAGCAGCCGGGCGAACGGGGGGCAGTACTTC. The chain combines TRBV28 with TRBJ2-7; tentative D call: TRBD2 (6 bases). The CDR3 has 12 residues. Between the trimmed V and J ends, which lost 6 bases and 9 bases, there was a span of 15 bases. Germline V gene sequence: CDR1 MDHEN, CDR2 SYDVKM.

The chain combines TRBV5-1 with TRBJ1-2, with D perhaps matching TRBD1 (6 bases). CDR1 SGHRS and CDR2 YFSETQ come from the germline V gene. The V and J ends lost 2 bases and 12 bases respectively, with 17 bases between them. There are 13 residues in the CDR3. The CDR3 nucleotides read TGCGCCAGCAGCTTTGAGGGCAGGGGAGATAACACCTTC. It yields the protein CASSFEGRGDNTF.

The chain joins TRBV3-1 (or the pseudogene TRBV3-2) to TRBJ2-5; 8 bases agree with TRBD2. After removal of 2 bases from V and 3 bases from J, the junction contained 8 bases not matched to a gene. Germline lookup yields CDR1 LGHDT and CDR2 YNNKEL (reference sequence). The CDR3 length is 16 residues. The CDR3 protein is CASSQPWGRGEETQYF. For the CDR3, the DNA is TGTGCCAGCAGCCAACCGTGGGGGCGGGGGGAAGAGACCCAGTACTTC.

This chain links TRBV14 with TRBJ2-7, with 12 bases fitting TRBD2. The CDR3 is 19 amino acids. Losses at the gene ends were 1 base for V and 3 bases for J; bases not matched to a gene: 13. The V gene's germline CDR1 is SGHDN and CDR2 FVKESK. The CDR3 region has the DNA TGTGCCAGCAGCCAAGGAGGGGGTAAAGGACTAGCGGGGTTCTACGAGCAGTACTTC. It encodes CASSQGGGKGLAGFYEQYF.

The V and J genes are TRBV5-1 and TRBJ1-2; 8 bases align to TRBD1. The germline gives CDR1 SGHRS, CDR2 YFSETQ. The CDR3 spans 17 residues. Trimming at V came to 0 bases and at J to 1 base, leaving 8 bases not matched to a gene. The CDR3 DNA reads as TGCGCCAGCAGCTTGGCCTTACGACAGGGGCTTAACTATGGCTACACCTTC. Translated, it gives CASSLALRQGLNYGYTF. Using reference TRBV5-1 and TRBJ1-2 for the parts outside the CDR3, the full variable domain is KAGVTQTPRYLIKTRGQQVTLSCSPISGHRSVSWYQQTPGQGLQFLFEYFSETQRNKGNFPGRFSGRQFSNSRSEMNVSTLELGDSALYLCASSLALRQGLNYGYTFGSGTRLTVV.

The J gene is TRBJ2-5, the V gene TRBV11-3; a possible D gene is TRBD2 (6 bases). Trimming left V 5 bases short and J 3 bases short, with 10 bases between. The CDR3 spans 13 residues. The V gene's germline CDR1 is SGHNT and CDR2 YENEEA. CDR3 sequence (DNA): TGTGCCAGCAGCCCACCGGGGGAAGAGACCCAGTACTTC. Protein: CASSPPGEETQYF. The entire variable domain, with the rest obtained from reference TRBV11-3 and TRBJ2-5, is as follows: EAGVVQSPRYKIIEKKQPVAFWCNPISGHNTLYWYLQNLGQGPELLIRYENEEAVDDSQLPKDRFSAERLKGVDSTLKIQPAELGDSAVYLCASSPPGEETQYFGPGTRLLVL.

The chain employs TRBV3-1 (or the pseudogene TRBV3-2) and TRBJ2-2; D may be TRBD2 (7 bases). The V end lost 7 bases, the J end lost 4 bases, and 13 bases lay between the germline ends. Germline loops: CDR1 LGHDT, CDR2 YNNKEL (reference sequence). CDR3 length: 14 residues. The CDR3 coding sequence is TGTGCCAGCAATAGGGGGGGCGGCACCGGGGAGCTGTTTTTT. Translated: CASNRGGGTGELFF.

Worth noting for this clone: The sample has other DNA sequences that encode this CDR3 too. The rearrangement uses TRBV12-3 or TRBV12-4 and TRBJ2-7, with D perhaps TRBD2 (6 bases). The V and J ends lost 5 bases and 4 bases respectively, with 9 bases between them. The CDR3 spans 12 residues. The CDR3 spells CASSLTRYEQYF. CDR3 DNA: TGTGCCAGCAGTCTGACTAGGTACGAGCAGTACTTC.

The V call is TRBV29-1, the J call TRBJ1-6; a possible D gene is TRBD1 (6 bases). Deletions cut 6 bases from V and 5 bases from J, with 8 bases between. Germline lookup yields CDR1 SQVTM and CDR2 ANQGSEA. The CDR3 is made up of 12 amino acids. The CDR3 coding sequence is TGCAGCGTAGGACAGCATAATTCACCCCTCCACTTT. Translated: CSVGQHNSPLHF.

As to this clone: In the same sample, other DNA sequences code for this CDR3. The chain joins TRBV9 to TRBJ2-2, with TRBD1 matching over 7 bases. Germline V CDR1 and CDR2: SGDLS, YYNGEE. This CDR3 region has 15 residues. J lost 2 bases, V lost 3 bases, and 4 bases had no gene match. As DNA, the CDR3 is TGTGCCAGCAGCGCCGGGACAGCCAACACCGGGGAGCTGTTTTTT. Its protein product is CASSAGTANTGELFF.

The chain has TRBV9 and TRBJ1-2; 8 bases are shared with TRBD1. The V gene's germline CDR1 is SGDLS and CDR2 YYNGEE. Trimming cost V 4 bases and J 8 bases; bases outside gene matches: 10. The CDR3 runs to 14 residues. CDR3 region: CASSTTGTGDGYTF. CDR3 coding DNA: TGTGCCAGCAGCACAACCGGGACAGGAGACGGCTACACCTTC.

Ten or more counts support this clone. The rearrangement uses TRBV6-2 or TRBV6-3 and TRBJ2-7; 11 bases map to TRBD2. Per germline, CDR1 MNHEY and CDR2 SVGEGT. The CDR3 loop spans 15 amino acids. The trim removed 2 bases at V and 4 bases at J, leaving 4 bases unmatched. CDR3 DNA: TGTGCCAGCAGTTACCCTAGCGGGGGGCTATACGAGCAGTACTTC. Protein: CASSYPSGGLYEQYF.

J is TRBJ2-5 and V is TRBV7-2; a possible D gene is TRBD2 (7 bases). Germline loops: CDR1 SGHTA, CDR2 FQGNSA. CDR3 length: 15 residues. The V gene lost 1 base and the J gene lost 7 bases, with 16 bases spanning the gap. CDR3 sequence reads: CASSLEGGGLGTQYF. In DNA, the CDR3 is TGTGCCAGCAGCTTAGAGGGAGGGGGGTTAGGGACCCAGTACTTC.

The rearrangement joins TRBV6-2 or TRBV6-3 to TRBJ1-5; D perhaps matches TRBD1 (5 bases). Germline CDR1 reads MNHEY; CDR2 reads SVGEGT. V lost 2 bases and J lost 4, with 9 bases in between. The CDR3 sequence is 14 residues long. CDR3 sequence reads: CASSYGAPNQPQHF. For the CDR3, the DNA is TGTGCCAGCAGTTACGGGGCCCCTAATCAGCCCCAGCATTTT.

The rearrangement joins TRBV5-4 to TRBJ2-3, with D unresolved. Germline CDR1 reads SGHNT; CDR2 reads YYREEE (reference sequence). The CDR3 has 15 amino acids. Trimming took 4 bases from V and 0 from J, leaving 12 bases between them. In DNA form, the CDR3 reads TGTGCCAGCAGCCGTGAATTTACTAGCACAGATACGCAGTATTTT. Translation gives CASSREFTSTDTQYF.

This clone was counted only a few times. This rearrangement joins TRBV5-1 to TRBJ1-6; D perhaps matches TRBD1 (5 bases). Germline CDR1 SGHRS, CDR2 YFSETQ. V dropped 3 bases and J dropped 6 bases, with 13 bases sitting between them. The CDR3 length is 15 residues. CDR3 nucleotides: TGCGCCAGCAGCTCCCGGACAAGCCCTAATTCACCCCTCCACTTT. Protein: CASSSRTSPNSPLHF.

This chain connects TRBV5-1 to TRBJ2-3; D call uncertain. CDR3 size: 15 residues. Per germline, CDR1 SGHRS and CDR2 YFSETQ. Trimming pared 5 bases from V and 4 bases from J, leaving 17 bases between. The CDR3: CASSFVASVADTQYF. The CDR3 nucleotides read TGCGCCAGCAGTTTTGTGGCGAGCGTCGCAGATACGCAGTATTTT.

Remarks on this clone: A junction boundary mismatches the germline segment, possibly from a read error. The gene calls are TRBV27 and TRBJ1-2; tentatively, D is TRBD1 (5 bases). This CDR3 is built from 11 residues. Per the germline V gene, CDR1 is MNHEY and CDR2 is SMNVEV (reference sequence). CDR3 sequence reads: CASSLSTVSVF. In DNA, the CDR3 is TGTGCCAGCAGTTTATCGACAGTCTCCGTCTTC.

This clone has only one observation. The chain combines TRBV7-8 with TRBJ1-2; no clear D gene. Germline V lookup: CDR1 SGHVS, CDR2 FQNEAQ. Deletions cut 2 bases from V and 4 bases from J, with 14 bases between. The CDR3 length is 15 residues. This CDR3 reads CASSLFAGDAYGYTF. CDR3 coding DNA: TGTGCCAGCAGCTTATTTGCCGGGGATGCCTATGGCTACACCTTC. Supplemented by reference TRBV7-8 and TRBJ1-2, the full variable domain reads GAGVSQSPRYKVAKRGQDVALRCDPISGHVSLFWYQQALGQGPEFLTYFQNEAQLDKSGLPSDRFFAERPEGSVSTLKIQRTQQEDSAVYLCASSLFAGDAYGYTFGSGTRLTVV.

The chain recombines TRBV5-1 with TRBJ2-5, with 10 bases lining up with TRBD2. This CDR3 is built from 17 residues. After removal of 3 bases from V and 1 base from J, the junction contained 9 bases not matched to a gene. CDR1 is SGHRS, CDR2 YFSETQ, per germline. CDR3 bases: TGCGCCAGCAGCTCGGCCGTTAGCGGGGGGTTCCAAGAGACCCAGTACTTC. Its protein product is CASSSAVSGGFQETQYF.

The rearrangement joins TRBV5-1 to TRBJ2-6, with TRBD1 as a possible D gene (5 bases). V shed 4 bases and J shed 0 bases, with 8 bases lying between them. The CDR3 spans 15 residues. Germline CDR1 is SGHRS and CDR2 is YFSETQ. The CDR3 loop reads CASSPQGSGANVLTF. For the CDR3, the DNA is TGCGCCAGCAGCCCGCAGGGCTCTGGGGCCAACGTCCTGACTTTC. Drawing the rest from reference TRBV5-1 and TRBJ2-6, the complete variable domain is KAGVTQTPRYLIKTRGQQVTLSCSPISGHRSVSWYQQTPGQGLQFLFEYFSETQRNKGNFPGRFSGRQFSNSRSEMNVSTLELGDSALYLCASSPQGSGANVLTFGAGSRLTVL.

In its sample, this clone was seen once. The CDR3 loop reads CASSEARSSYGYTF. CDR3 bases: TGTGCCAGCAGTGAAGCGCGGTCAAGCTATGGCTACACCTTC. V usage is TRBV2 and J usage is TRBJ1-2; D call uncertain. Germline V lookup: CDR1 SNHLY, CDR2 FYNNEI. The length of the CDR3 is 14 residues. The V end lost 0 bases, the J end lost 4 bases, and 9 bases lay between the germline ends.

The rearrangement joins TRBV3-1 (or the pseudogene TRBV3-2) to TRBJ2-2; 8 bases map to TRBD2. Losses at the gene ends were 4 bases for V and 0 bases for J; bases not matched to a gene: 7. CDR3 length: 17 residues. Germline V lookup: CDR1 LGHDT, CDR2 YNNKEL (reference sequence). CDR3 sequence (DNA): TGTGCCAGCAGCCTCGTCCGGGGGGGCGCGAACACCGGGGAGCTGTTTTTT. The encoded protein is CASSLVRGGANTGELFF.

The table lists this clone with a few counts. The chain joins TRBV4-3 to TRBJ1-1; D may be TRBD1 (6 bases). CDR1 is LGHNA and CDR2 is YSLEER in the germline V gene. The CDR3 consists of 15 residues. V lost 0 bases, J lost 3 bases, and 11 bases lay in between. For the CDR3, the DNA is TGCGCCAGCAGCCAAGAAGGCCAGGGGCACACTGAAGCTTTCTTT. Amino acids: CASSQEGQGHTEAFF.

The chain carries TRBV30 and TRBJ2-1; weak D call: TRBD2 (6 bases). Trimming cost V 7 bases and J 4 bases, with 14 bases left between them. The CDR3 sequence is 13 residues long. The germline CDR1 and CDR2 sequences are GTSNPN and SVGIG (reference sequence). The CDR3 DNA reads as TGTGCCTCTTCTCGCGGGGTTTACAATGAGCAGTTCTTC. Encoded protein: CASSRGVYNEQFF.

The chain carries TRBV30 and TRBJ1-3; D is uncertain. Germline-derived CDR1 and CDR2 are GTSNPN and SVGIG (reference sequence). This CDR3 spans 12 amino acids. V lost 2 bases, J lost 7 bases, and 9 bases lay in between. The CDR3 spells CAWSSYGNTIYF. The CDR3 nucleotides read TGTGCCTGGAGTAGTTACGGGAACACCATATATTTT.

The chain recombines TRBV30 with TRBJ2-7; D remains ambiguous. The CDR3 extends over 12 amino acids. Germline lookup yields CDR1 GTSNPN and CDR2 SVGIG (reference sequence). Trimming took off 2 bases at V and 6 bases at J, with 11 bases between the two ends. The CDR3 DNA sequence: TGTGCCTGGAGTTGGAGCCAAGGCGAGCAGTACTTC. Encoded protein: CAWSWSQGEQYF.

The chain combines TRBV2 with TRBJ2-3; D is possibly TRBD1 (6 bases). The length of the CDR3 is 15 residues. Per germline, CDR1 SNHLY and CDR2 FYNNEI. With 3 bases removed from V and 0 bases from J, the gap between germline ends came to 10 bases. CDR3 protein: CASSDTRGSTDTQYF. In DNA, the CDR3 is TGTGCCAGCAGTGATACGAGGGGGAGCACAGATACGCAGTATTTT.

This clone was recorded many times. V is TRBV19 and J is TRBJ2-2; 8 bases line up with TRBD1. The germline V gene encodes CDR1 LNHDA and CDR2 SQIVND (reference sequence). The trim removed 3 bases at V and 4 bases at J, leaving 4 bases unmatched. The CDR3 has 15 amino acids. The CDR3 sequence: CASSIGQGATGELFF. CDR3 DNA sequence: TGTGCCAGTAGTATCGGGCAGGGGGCCACCGGGGAGCTGTTTTTT.